Listed here is a single T cell receptor beta chain. As yet, its antigen is unknown. The data derive from a study of cytomegalovirus exposure and HLA in healthy donors. Study as a whole: Sequencing of about 179 million T cells in an earlier analysis found 95 million to 120 million unique TCR beta sequences.

Researchers ran the PCR with 60 Vbeta and 13 Jbeta primers. In the original analysis: A follow-up analysis tallied 65 million to 80 million unique TCR beta chains, roughly 11 million shared. Sequenced by immunoSEQ multiplex PCR; TCRdb stores in-frame clones only, minus some. V and J calls and clone size follow that table, whereas D and trimming were derived from the DNA. The top ten clones hold about 3% of a sample with 120,000 to 150,000 clones, around three fifths of them seen once. Overall study results and limits: A prior analysis recorded that most TCR beta V segments were productive about 87% or about 30% of the time. In a later analysis, TCR association rates varied by HLA locus: DRB1 most, HLA-C fewest.

The CDR3 runs to 12 residues. Germline assignment: CDR1 SGDLS and CDR2 YYNGEE. V lost 4 bases, J lost 5 bases, and 2 bases stayed unmatched. V and J are TRBV9 and TRBJ1-2; 7 bases agree with TRBD1. The TCR comes from a woman aged 25 to 39 in good health and CMV-seropositive. What was sequenced was PBMCs. Here the CDR3 DNA reads TGTGCCAGCAGCCCCAGGGGGTATGGCTACACCTTC. Translating gives CASSPRGYGYTF.